This T cell receptor beta chain was sequenced during a study of blood T cell repertoires in COVID-19. Sequencing was performed with immunoSEQ multiplex PCR; in TCRdb, only in-frame clones are kept and a portion is missing. Here the sample spans under 250,000 clones, 70% to 90% being singletons. J gave up 4 bases and V 2 bases, and 10 bases lay outside the gene matches. This CDR3 has 17 amino acids. The germline gives CDR1 KGHSH, CDR2 LQKENI. The V call is TRBV18, the J call TRBJ2-2, with 7 nucleotides matching TRBD1. Input material: peripheral blood. This clonotype was obtained from a man aged 35 to 55 with acute or convalescent COVID-19. CDR3 in amino acids: CASSPKATGVGTGELFF. Here the CDR3 DNA reads TGTGCCAGCTCACCAAAGGCAACAGGGGTTGGCACCGGGGAGCTGTTTTTT. The complete variable domain, with remaining parts taken from reference TRBV18 and TRBJ2-2, reads NAGVMQNPRHLVRRRGQEARLRCSPMKGHSHVYWYRQLPEEGLKFMVYLQKENIIDESGMPKERFSAEFPKEGPSILRIQQVVRGDSAAYFCASSPKATGVGTGELFFGEGSRLTVL.